This T cell receptor (beta chain) was captured in a study of T-cell memory formation after mild COVID-19. At the level of the study: TCR clustering was largely donor specific.

CDR3 length: 15 residues. Germline values: CDR1 SNHLY, CDR2 FYNNEI. V was shortened by 2 bases and J by 1 base, with 12 bases between the two germline ends. MiXCR, run by TCRdb on the 5' RACE reads, gives a single entry per CDR3 protein. Of roughly 450,000 distinct CDR3 sequences listed, approximately 18% were seen once; the top ten hold around 12%. This clonotype was detected a few times. Sequenced input: PBMCs or a T cell subset sorted from them (not recorded which). The chain links TRBV2 to TRBJ2-7; D not certain. The sequence was obtained from an adult woman who had mild COVID-19 (a few samples of this study predate the infection). Cell type and time point are not known. The CDR3 DNA sequence: TGTGCCAGCAGTGAAAGAGGAGACACTTCCTACGAGCAGTACTTC. It yields the protein CASSERGDTSYEQYF.